The clone carrying this T cell receptor (beta chain) was seen a handful of times. Its target is not known. Trimming stripped 6 bases from V and 5 bases from J, with 13 bases between. Per the germline V gene, CDR1 is LNHDA and CDR2 is SQIVND (reference sequence). CDR3 length: 13 residues. This sample is part of a study of T-cell memory formation after mild COVID-19. Study-wide points: CD4+ contracting clones were mainly CM and EM; CD8+ ones, EMRA. A balance of CD4 and CD8 characterized clones contracting day 15 to 85, whereas later expanders leaned CD4+. Cross-reactive memory seemingly joined, as some responding clones were found in pre-infection memory.

TCRdb independently ran MiXCR on the 5' RACE reads; one entry per CDR3 protein. This sample has around 300,000 distinct CDR3 sequences, with roughly 15% found just once. The chain joins TRBV19 to TRBJ2-5; D not certain. The sequencing input was PBMCs or a T cell subset sorted from them (not recorded which). The sequence derives from a man aged 18 to 30 who had mild COVID-19 (a few samples of this study predate the infection). Cell type and time point are not known. DNA of the CDR3: TGTGCCAGTAGCCGCAGCGTTCAGGAGACCCAGTACTTC. Its translation: CASSRSVQETQYF.